The T cell receptor (beta chain) described here comes from a study of identical twins. Study conclusions and caveats: Twins shared beta out-of-frame sequences in excess, but this excess was weaker. The abundant beta clonotypes from cord blood had fewer insertions, and memory repertoires had none of this.

TCRdb processed the 5' RACE reads anew with MiXCR; each CDR3 protein has one entry. Of under 900,000 distinct CDR3 sequences listed, 18% are singletons. This clonotype turned up a few times. The antigen remains unidentified. The germline CDR1 and CDR2 sequences are DFQATT and SNEGSKA (reference sequence). The V segment lost 5 bases and the J segment 8 bases; nucleotides outside the gene matches: 12. The CDR3 is 14 amino acids. Separately, the same data were catalogued under a study of T cells expressing NK-cell markers. From that paper: Leadership of the CD3+CD56-NKG2C+ fraction also belonged to these clonotypes in several donors.

The sequence derives from a woman between 18 and 30 years old in good health. V usage is TRBV20-1 and J usage is TRBJ2-1, with 7 positions matching TRBD1. The specimen sequenced was PBMCs. CDR3 DNA sequence: TGCAGTGCTCCACCGGGACAGATTATTGATGAGCAGTTCTTC. It specifies CSAPPGQIIDEQFF.